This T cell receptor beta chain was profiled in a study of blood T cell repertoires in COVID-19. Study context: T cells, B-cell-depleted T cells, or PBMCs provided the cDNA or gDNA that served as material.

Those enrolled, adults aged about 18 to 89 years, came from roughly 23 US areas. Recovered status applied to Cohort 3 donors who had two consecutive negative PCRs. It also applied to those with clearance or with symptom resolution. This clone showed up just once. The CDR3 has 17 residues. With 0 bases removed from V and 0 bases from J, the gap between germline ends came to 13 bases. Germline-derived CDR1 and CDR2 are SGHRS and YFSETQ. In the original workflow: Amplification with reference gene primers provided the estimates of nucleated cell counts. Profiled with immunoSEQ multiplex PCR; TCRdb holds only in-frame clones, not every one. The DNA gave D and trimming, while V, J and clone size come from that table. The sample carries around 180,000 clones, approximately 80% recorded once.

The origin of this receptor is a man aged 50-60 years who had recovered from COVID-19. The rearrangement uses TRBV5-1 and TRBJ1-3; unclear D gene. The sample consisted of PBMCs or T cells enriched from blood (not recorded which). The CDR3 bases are TGCGCCAGCAGCTTGGGTCCATCGTCGAGCTCTGGAAACACCATATATTTT. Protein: CASSLGPSSSSGNTIYF.